These T cell receptor beta chains were read from a single sample in a study of human T cells and chemical hapten exposure. A single record per CDR3 protein comes from TCRdb applying MiXCR to the RACE reads. The profile covers about 87,000 distinct CDR3 sequences, with around 9.6% appearing a single time and around 3.9% taken by the ten largest. The input for sequencing was whole blood, taken in connection with sensitization to the hapten diphenylcyclopropenone (DPC). These receptors were collected from a woman in her thirties or forties with alopecia areata. Some clones in this sample may be carry-over from other donors' samples. CDR3s include the opening cysteine and the closing phenylalanine or tryptophan. Each record gives: clone size, J gene, V gene, D gene, CDR3 protein, CDR3 DNA. A D gene is named only where the DNA matches it firmly. Some rows mark clone size as missing; the rest say once, few, many or name a class of expanded clone.

size: many
J: TRBJ2-1
V: TRBV7-2
D: .
CDR3: CASSLALSNYNEQFF
DNA: TGTGCCAGCAGCTTAGCGCTTAGTAACTACAATGAGCAGTTCTTC

size: many
J: TRBJ1-5
V: TRBV12-3/TRBV12-4
D: TRBD1
CDR3: CASSPQGGLQPQHF
DNA: TGTGCCAGCAGCCCCCAGGGGGGGCTTCAGCCCCAGCATTTT

size: many
J: TRBJ2-2
V: TRBV6-2/TRBV6-3
D: TRBD2
CDR3: CASSSGTSGGSILNTGELFF
DNA: TGTGCCAGCAGTTCAGGGACTAGCGGGGGGTCAATCTTGAACACCGGGGAGCTGTTTTTT

size: .
J: TRBJ2-3
V: TRBV24-1
D: .
CDR3: CATSDSLPRDTQYF
DNA: TGTGCCACCAGTGATTCTTTACCTAGGGATACACAGTATTTT

size: few
J: TRBJ2-3
V: TRBV28
D: .
CDR3: CASGTPGSDTQYF
DNA: TGTGCCAGCGGGACTCCGGGGTCAGATACGCAGTATTTT

size: .
J: TRBJ2-2
V: TRBV29-1
D: .
CDR3: CSVEGQTGELFF
DNA: TGCAGCGTTGAAGGGCAAACCGGGGAGCTGTTTTTT

size: many
J: TRBJ2-4
V: TRBV29-1
D: .
CDR3: CSVVAVAKNIQYF
DNA: TGCAGCGTTGTTGCAGTGGCCAAAAACATTCAGTACTTC

size: many
J: TRBJ2-1
V: TRBV11-2
D: TRBD2
CDR3: CASSLKAGGSYNEQFF
DNA: TGTGCCAGCAGCTTGAAGGCGGGGGGCTCCTACAATGAGCAGTTCTTC

size: many
J: TRBJ2-7
V: TRBV5-1
D: .
CDR3: CASSGEIEQYF
DNA: TGCGCCAGCAGTGGAGAGATCGAGCAGTACTTC

size: many
J: TRBJ2-6
V: TRBV7-8
D: .
CDR3: CASSSSALTAYSGANVLTF
DNA: TGTGCCAGCAGCTCCTCCGCTTTGACAGCCTACTCTGGGGCCAACGTCCTGACTTTC

size: .
J: TRBJ2-3
V: TRBV7-2
D: .
CDR3: CASSPGGEPDTQYF
DNA: TGTGCCAGCAGCCCCGGCGGGGAACCAGATACGCAGTATTTT

size: .
J: TRBJ1-6
V: TRBV28
D: .
CDR3: CASSRGPYNSPLHF
DNA: TGTGCCAGCAGTCGGGGGCCTTATAATTCACCCCTCCACTTT

size: .
J: TRBJ2-7
V: TRBV7-3
D: .
CDR3: CASSLRPGLDEQYF
DNA: TGTGCCAGCAGCTTAAGGCCAGGGTTGGACGAGCAGTACTTC